What follows are 26 T cell receptor beta chains derived from one specimen sequenced in a study of Graves' ophthalmopathy and Graves' hyperthyroidism. Amplification of TCR beta CDR3 regions used RNA transcripts. In the first round, RT-PCR was carried out with HTBI primers, and a multiplex PCR formed the second round. TCRdb analysed the multiplex PCR reads with MiXCR anew, one entry per CDR3 protein. The data contain approximately 380,000 distinct CDR3 sequences, around 20% of them singletons. Sequencing used peripheral blood. The receptor set was obtained from a woman aged 18-35 years with stable Graves' hyperthyroidism.

This clonotype was detected many times. The CDR3 nucleotides are TGTGCCAGCAGTTTAGGTTGGCCAGAAACCTCCTACGAGCAGTACTTC. Its translation: CASSLGWPETSYEQYF. The rearrangement links TRBV28 to TRBJ2-7, with no clear D. This CDR3 comprises 16 residues. CDR1 is MDHEN and CDR2 is SYDVKM in the germline V gene. Between the trimmed V and J ends, which lost 2 bases and 0 bases, there was a span of 14 bases.

V is TRBV4-3 and J is TRBJ2-2; D not resolved. The CDR3 runs to 14 residues. V lost 0 bases to trimming and J lost 1 base, with 3 bases between them. Germline CDR1 is LGHNA and CDR2 is YSLEER. The CDR3 spells CASSQDMNTGELFF. In nucleotides, the CDR3 is TGCGCCAGCAGCCAAGATATGAACACCGGGGAGCTGTTTTTT.

This clonotype was seen at least ten times. The chain couples TRBV20-1 to TRBJ2-7; weak D call: TRBD2 (6 bases). This CDR3 region has 18 residues. Trimming took 1 base from V and 0 from J, leaving 22 bases between them. Per germline, CDR1 DFQATT and CDR2 SNEGSKA (reference sequence). In nucleotides, the CDR3 is TGCAGTGCTAGAGGCGGGAACAAAGCGCGGGTCAGCTCCTACGAGCAGTACTTC. It is translated as CSARGGNKARVSSYEQYF.

There are many counts of this clonotype. The chain couples TRBV20-1 to TRBJ2-7, with D perhaps matching TRBD2 (6 bases). The CDR3 runs to 14 residues. Trimming removed 0 bases at V and 4 bases at J, with 13 bases between. Germline-derived CDR1 and CDR2 are DFQATT and SNEGSKA (reference sequence). The CDR3 bases are TGCAGTGCTAGAGATACTGGCGGGATGTACGAGCAGTACTTC. Its protein is CSARDTGGMYEQYF.

V usage is TRBV7-8 and J usage is TRBJ2-5; tentatively, D is TRBD2 (6 bases). Looked up from germline, CDR1 is SGHVS and CDR2 is FQNEAQ. V was clipped by 5 bases and J by 5 bases, with 12 bases between them. This CDR3 is built from 13 residues. The CDR3 region has the DNA TGTGCCAGCAGCGTGAAACGGGGGGAGACCCAGTACTTC. Translated, it gives CASSVKRGETQYF.

The table lists this clonotype with many counts. This rearrangement joins TRBV9 to TRBJ2-7; D remains unclear. CDR1 and CDR2 (germline): SGDLS, YYNGEE. The ends were cut back, 0 bases at V and 2 bases at J, with 9 bases in the middle. This CDR3 contains 14 residues. The CDR3 nucleotides are TGTGCCAGCAGCGTAGAACTGGACCCCTACGAGCAGTACTTC. It is translated as CASSVELDPYEQYF. The variable domain in full, with the rest retrieved from reference TRBV9 and TRBJ2-7, is DSGVTQTPKHLITATGQRVTLRCSPRSGDLSVYWYQQSLDQGLQFLIQYYNGEERAKGNILERFSAQQFPDLHSELNLSSLELGDSALYFCASSVELDPYEQYFGPGTRLTVT.

This clonotype showed up just a few times. The rearrangement uses TRBV28 and TRBJ1-5; D remains unclear. This CDR3 comprises 17 residues. Germline values: CDR1 MDHEN, CDR2 SYDVKM. V lost 2 bases and J 6 bases, leaving 20 bases between the germline ends. CDR3: CASSLAGVAEMLQPQHF. CDR3 DNA sequence: TGTGCCAGCAGTTTAGCGGGAGTGGCAGAAATGCTTCAGCCCCAGCATTTT.

This clonotype came up many times. V and J are TRBV20-1 and TRBJ1-1; no clear D. Germline V gene data show CDR1 as DFQATT and CDR2 as SNEGSKA (reference sequence). V lost 1 base to trimming and J lost 1 base, with 7 bases between them. The CDR3 is 13 residues long. CDR3 amino acids: CSARASGNTEAFF. For the CDR3, the DNA is TGCAGTGCTAGAGCGTCTGGGAACACTGAAGCTTTCTTT.

Ten or more counts support this clonotype. V gene TRBV10-3 combines with J gene TRBJ1-1; D is undetermined. The CDR3 is made up of 16 amino acids. Germline CDR1 and CDR2: ENHRY and SYGVKD. V was pared by 4 bases and J by 0 bases, with 15 bases between. CDR3 nucleotide sequence: TGTGCCATCAGTGCCGTCGGAACCCTGCTGAACACTGAAGCTTTCTTT. It specifies CAISAVGTLLNTEAFF.

This clonotype was found many times. The gene calls are TRBV15 and TRBJ2-5; 7 bases match TRBD2. The germline CDR1 and CDR2 sequences are LNHNV and YYDKDF (reference sequence). The CDR3 runs to 14 residues. V dropped 1 base and J dropped 7; count of bases not matched to a gene: 6. This chain's CDR3 is CATSRARGVGTQYF. The CDR3, as DNA: TGTGCCACCAGCAGAGCCCGGGGGGTTGGGACCCAGTACTTC. Full variable domain (missing parts from reference TRBV15 and TRBJ2-5): DAMVIQNPRYQVTQFGKPVTLSCSQTLNHNVMYWYQQKSSQAPKLLFHYYDKDFNNEADTPDNFQSRRPNTSFCFLDIRSPGLGDTAMYLCATSRARGVGTQYFGPGTRLLVL.

This clonotype was detected many times. The V gene is TRBV12-3 or TRBV12-4, the J gene TRBJ2-2, with TRBD1 matching 9 bases. After removal of 5 bases from V and 6 bases from J, the junction contained 4 bases not matched to a gene. The length of the CDR3 is 14 residues. The CDR3 loop reads CASSHRDRAGELFF. The DNA for the CDR3 is TGTGCCAGCAGTCATAGGGACAGGGCCGGGGAGCTGTTTTTT.

This clonotype appeared many times. The chain employs TRBV27 and TRBJ1-2; no clear D gene. The CDR3 is 14 residues long. Trimming cost V 5 bases and J 10 bases, with 20 bases left between them. Germline V gives CDR1 MNHEY, CDR2 SMNVEV (reference sequence). CDR3 nucleotide sequence: TGTGCCAGCAGTACCCGGACGGGCCTTGTCGACTACACCTTC. This codes for CASSTRTGLVDYTF.

This clonotype came up many times. This sequence joins TRBV20-1 and TRBJ1-1; D ambiguous. This CDR3 is 14 amino acids long. Germline V gives CDR1 DFQATT, CDR2 SNEGSKA (reference sequence). Trimming left V 6 bases short and J 5 bases short, with 19 bases between. Here the CDR3 reads CSAKRGGFETEAFF. The CDR3 DNA reads TGCAGTGCCAAGCGCGGAGGGTTCGAGACTGAAGCTTTCTTT.

This clonotype came up many times. This chain joins TRBV30 and TRBJ2-5; 9 bases are shared with TRBD2. The CDR3 consists of 15 residues. Trimming took 0 bases from V and 3 from J; bases not matched to a gene: 5. The germline V gene encodes CDR1 GTSNPN and CDR2 SVGIG (reference sequence). The CDR3 nucleotides are TGTGCCTGGAGTGTAGGGGCTAGCGGGGAAGAGACCCAGTACTTC. It codes for CAWSVGASGEETQYF.

This clonotype showed up many times. The chain combines TRBV10-3 with TRBJ1-1; D is possibly TRBD1 (5 bases). Trimming cost V 1 base and J 3 bases, with 9 bases left between them. The CDR3 runs 14 residues. Germline V lookup: CDR1 ENHRY, CDR2 SYGVKD. This CDR3 reads CAISELGVDTEAFF. The CDR3 region has the DNA TGTGCCATCAGTGAGTTGGGGGTGGACACTGAAGCTTTCTTT.

This clonotype showed up many times. The chain recombines TRBV2 with TRBJ2-7; 13 bases are shared with TRBD2. This CDR3 has 15 amino acids. Germline CDR1 SNHLY, CDR2 FYNNEI. V was pared by 7 bases and J by 2 bases, with 5 bases of the junction left unmatched. Here the CDR3 reads CASKKGLAGAYEQYF. CDR3 sequence (DNA): TGTGCCAGCAAAAAAGGACTAGCGGGGGCCTACGAGCAGTACTTC.

This clonotype turned up a few times. CDR3 in DNA: TGTGCCAGCAGCTTAGCGAGGACTGATACTAACTATGGCTACACCTTC. Encoded protein: CASSLARTDTNYGYTF. The V call is TRBV7-2, the J call TRBJ1-2, with D unclear. Trimming took off 0 bases at V and 0 bases at J, with 11 bases between the two ends. The CDR3 is 16 amino acids. CDR1 SGHTA and CDR2 FQGNSA come from the germline V gene.

This clonotype was seen repeatedly, ten times or more. The chain employs TRBV4-3 and TRBJ1-2; D possibly corresponds to TRBD1 (6 bases). The CDR3 sequence is 15 residues long. Trimming left V 4 bases short and J 2 bases short, with 14 bases between. CDR1 and CDR2 from the germline V gene are LGHNA and YSLEER. The CDR3 DNA reads as TGCGCCAGCAGCCTCACTCAGGGGATAAACTATGGCTACACCTTC. Translating it yields CASSLTQGINYGYTF.

The table lists this clonotype with many counts. V is TRBV5-1 and J is TRBJ1-2, with D uncertain. The CDR3 loop spans 14 amino acids. Germline V CDR1 and CDR2: SGHRS, YFSETQ. Trimming cost V 4 bases and J 4 bases, with 14 bases left between them. In nucleotides, the CDR3 is TGCGCCAGCAGCCCCGCCAGTCAGATCTATGGCTACACCTTC. Translating gives CASSPASQIYGYTF. The full variable domain, rest sourced from reference TRBV5-1 and TRBJ1-2, is KAGVTQTPRYLIKTRGQQVTLSCSPISGHRSVSWYQQTPGQGLQFLFEYFSETQRNKGNFPGRFSGRQFSNSRSEMNVSTLELGDSALYLCASSPASQIYGYTFGSGTRLTVV.

This clonotype was seen many times. This chain links TRBV20-1 with TRBJ2-6; 10 nucleotides agree with TRBD1. The germline CDR1 and CDR2 sequences are DFQATT and SNEGSKA (reference sequence). Unmatched junction bases numbered 13, after V lost 6 bases and J lost 2 bases. This CDR3 contains 18 residues. The chain's CDR3 is CSARYRDRGMTGANVLTF. The CDR3 nucleotides are TGCAGTGCCCGATACCGGGACAGGGGAATGACTGGGGCCAACGTCCTGACTTTC.

This clonotype was picked up many times. This chain uses TRBV29-1 with TRBJ2-7; 11 bases are shared with TRBD2. The CDR3 totals 16 residues. Losses at the gene ends were 4 bases for V and 4 bases for J; bases not matched to a gene: 12. Germline V gene sequence: CDR1 SQVTM, CDR2 ANQGSEA. The CDR3 region is CSVGGGETSGTYEQYF. For the CDR3, the DNA is TGCAGCGTTGGAGGGGGTGAGACTAGCGGGACGTACGAGCAGTACTTC.

This clonotype showed up many times. J is TRBJ2-2 and V is TRBV9; the match to TRBD2 covers 10 bases. This CDR3 has 15 residues. With V trimmed by 3 bases and J by 3 bases, 2 bases remained unmatched. Germline CDR1 and CDR2: SGDLS and YYNGEE. The CDR3 nucleotides are TGTGCCAGCAGCGCTAGCGGGAGTGACACCGGGGAGCTGTTTTTT. Its protein is CASSASGSDTGELFF.

The V call is TRBV7-8, the J call TRBJ2-5, with a weak D call TRBD2 (6 bases). Deletions cut 2 bases from V and 2 bases from J, with 12 bases between. The germline CDR1 and CDR2 sequences are SGHVS and FQNEAQ. This CDR3 has 15 residues. CDR3: CASSLRRGTQETQYF. As DNA, the CDR3 is TGTGCCAGCAGCTTACGCCGGGGGACTCAAGAGACCCAGTACTTC. The full variable domain, in which reference TRBV7-8 and TRBJ2-5 provide the parts outside the CDR3, is GAGVSQSPRYKVAKRGQDVALRCDPISGHVSLFWYQQALGQGPEFLTYFQNEAQLDKSGLPSDRFFAERPEGSVSTLKIQRTQQEDSAVYLCASSLRRGTQETQYFGPGTRLLVL.

This clonotype was counted at least ten times. J is TRBJ1-2 and V is TRBV10-3; TRBD1 is a possible D gene (6 bases). This CDR3 spans 16 amino acids. Trimming pared 0 bases from V and 1 base from J, leaving 12 bases between. Germline values: CDR1 ENHRY, CDR2 SYGVKD. CDR3 loop: CAISESDRVFNYGYTF. The CDR3 coding sequence is TGTGCCATCAGTGAGTCGGACAGAGTCTTTAACTATGGCTACACCTTC.

This clonotype appeared once. It is likely a read error, because the conserved phenylalanine at the end of the CDR3 is missing. The DNA is left out, because the CDR3 cannot be placed on it with certainty; the CDR3 is given as TCRdb lists it. The chain carries TRBV20-1 and TRBJ2-2; the table assigns TRBD2, which was not confirmed against the DNA. With termini counted, the CDR3 has 16 amino acids. CDR1 and CDR2 from the germline V gene are DFQATT and SNEGSKA (reference sequence). CDR3 protein: CSASKTGTSGTGELCV.

This clonotype was detected many times. The rearrangement joins TRBV29-1 to TRBJ1-5, with unresolved D. V lost 0 bases and J lost 4, with 7 bases in between. Germline CDR1 and CDR2: SQVTM and ANQGSEA. The CDR3 has 13 residues. DNA of the CDR3: TGCAGCGTTGAAGATGGACCTAATCAGCCCCAGCATTTT. Its protein product is CSVEDGPNQPQHF.